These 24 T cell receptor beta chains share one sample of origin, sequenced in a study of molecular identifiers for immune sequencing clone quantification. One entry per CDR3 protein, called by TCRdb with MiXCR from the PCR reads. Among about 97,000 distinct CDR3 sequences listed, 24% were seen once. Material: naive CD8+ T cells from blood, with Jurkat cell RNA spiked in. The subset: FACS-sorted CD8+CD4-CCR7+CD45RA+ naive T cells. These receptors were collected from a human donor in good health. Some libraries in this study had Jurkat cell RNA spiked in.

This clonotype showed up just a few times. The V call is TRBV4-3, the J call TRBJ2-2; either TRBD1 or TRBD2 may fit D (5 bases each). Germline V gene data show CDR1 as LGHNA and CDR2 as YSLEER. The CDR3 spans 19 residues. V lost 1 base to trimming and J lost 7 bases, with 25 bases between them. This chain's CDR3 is CASSQAISLVGVEGGELFF. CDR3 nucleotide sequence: TGCGCCAGCAGCCAAGCAATCTCCCTAGTGGGGGTTGAGGGCGGGGAGCTGTTTTTT.

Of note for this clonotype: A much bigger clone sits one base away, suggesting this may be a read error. This CDR3 reads CASSPYPGGSVGKYTDTQYF. As DNA, the CDR3 is TGTGCCAGCAGCCCCTACCCGGGGGGGTCAGTCGGGAAATACACAGATACGCAGTATTTT. The rearrangement uses TRBV3-1 and TRBJ2-3; 8 nucleotides align to TRBD2. Germline V lookup: CDR1 LGHDT, CDR2 YNNKEL (reference sequence). V was clipped by 4 bases and J by 2 bases; unmatched bases: 20. This CDR3 has 20 residues.

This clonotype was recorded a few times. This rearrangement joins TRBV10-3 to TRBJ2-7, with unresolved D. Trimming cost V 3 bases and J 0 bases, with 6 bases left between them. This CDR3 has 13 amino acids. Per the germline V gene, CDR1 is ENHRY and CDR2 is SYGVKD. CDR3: CAISDPFSYEQYF. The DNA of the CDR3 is TGTGCCATCAGTGATCCCTTCTCCTACGAGCAGTACTTC.

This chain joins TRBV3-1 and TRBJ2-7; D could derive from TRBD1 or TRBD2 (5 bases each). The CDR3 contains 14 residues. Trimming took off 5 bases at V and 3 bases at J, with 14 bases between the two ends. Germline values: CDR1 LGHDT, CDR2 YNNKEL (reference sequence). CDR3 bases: TGTGCCAGCAGCGACGGGACGGCATTCTACGAGCAGTACTTC. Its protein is CASSDGTAFYEQYF.

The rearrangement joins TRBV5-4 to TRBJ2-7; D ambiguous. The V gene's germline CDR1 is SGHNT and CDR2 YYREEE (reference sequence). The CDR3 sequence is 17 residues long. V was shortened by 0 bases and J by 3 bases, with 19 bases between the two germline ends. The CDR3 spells CASSLGQVGFGDYEQYF. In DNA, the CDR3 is TGTGCCAGCAGCTTGGGTCAAGTGGGATTCGGAGACTACGAGCAGTACTTC.

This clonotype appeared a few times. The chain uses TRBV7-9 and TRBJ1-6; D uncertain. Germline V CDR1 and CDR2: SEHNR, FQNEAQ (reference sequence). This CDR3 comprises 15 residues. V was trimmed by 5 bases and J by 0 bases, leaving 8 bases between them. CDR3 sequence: CASSPPSSYNSPLHF. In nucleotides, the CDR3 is TGTGCCAGCAGCCCCCCGAGCTCCTATAATTCACCCCTCCACTTT.

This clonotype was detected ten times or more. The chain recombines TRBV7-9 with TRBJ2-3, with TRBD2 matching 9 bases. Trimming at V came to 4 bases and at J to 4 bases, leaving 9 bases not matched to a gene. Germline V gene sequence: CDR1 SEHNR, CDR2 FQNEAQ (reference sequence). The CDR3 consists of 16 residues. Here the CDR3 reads CASSSEREEMSDTQYF. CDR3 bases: TGTGCCAGCAGCTCCGAGCGGGAGGAAATGTCAGATACGCAGTATTTT.

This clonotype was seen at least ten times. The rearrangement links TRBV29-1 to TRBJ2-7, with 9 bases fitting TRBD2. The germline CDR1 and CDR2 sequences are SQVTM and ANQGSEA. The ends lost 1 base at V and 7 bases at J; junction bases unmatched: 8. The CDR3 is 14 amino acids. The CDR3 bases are TGCAGCGTTGAAGCTCTAGCGGGAAATAGAGAGCAGTACTTC. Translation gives CSVEALAGNREQYF.

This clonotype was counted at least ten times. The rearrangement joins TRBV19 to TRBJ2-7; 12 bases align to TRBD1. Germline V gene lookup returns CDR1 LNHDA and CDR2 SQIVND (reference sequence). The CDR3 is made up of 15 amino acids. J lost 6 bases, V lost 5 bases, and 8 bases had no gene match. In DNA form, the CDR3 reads TGTGCCAGTAGTGATAGGGGACAGGGGGCGAGCGAGCAGTACTTC. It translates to CASSDRGQGASEQYF.

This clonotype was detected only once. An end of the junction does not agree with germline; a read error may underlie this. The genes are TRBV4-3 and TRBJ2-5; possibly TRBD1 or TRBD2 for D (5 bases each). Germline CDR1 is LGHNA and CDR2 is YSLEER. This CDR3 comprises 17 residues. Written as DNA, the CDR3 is TGCGCCAGCAGCCGCACCTTCCGATTGGGGGAACAAGAGCCCCAGTCCTTC. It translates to CASSRTFRLGEQEPQSF.

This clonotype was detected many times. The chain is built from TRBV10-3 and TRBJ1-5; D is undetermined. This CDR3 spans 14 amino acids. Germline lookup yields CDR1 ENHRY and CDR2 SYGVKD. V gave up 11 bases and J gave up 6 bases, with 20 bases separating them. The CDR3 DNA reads TGTGCCGTAGGCCCTGGGGATTCGGGTCAGCCCCAGCATTTT. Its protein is CAVGPGDSGQPQHF.

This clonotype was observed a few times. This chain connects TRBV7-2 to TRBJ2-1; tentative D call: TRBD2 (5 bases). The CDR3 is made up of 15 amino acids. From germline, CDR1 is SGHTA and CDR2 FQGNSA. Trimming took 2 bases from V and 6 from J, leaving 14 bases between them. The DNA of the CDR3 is TGTGCCAGCAGCTTACACCCATATAGCGTCAATGAGCAGTTCTTC. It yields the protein CASSLHPYSVNEQFF.

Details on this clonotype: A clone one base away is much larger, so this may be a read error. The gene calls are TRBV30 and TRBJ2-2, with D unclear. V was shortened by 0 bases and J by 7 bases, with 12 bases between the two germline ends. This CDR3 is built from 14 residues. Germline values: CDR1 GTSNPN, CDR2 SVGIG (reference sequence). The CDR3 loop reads CAWSVGLASGELFF. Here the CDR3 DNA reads TGTGCCTGGAGTGTAGGGCTGGCGAGCGGGGAGCTGTTTTTT.

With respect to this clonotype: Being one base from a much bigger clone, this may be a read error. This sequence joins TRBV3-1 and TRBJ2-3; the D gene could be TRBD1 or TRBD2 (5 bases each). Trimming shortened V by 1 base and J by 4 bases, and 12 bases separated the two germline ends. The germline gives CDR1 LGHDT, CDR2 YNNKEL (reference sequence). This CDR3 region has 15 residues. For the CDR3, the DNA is TGTGCCAGCAGCCAAGCCGGGGCACCCGCAGATACGCAGTATTTT. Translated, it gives CASSQAGAPADTQYF.

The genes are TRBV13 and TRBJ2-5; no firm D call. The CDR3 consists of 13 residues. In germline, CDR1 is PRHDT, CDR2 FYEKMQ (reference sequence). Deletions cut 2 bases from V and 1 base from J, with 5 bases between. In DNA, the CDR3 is TGTGCCAGCAGCTTATACAGCCAAGAGACCCAGTACTTC. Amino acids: CASSLYSQETQYF.

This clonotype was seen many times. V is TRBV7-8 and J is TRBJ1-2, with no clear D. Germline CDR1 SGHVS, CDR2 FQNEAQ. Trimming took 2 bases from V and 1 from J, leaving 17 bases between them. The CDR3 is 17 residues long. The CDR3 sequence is CASSLRQTPGFNYGYTF. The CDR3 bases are TGTGCCAGCAGCTTAAGACAAACACCCGGATTTAACTATGGCTACACCTTC.

The CDR3 reads CASGNLGTDNSPLHF. In nucleotides, the CDR3 is TGTGCCAGTGGGAATCTCGGGACAGATAATTCACCCCTCCACTTT. This rearrangement joins TRBV19 to TRBJ1-6; 7 positions agree with TRBD1. Germline V gives CDR1 LNHDA, CDR2 SQIVND (reference sequence). V lost 8 bases to trimming and J lost 5 bases; unmatched junction nucleotides: 9. CDR3 length: 15 residues.

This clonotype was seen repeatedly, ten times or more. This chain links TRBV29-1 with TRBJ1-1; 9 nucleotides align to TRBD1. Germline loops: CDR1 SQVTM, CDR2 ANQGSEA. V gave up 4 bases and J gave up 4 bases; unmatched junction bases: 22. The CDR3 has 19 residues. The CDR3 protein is CSVGRRGPSGQGSGTEAFF. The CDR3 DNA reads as TGCAGCGTTGGCCGTCGGGGGCCATCTGGACAGGGGAGTGGCACTGAAGCTTTCTTT.

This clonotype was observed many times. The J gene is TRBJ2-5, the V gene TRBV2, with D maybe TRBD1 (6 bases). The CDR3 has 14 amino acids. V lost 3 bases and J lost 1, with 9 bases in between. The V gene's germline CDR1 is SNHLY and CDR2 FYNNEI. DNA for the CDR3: TGTGCCAGCAGTGAGGGGACAACCCAAGAGACCCAGTACTTC. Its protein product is CASSEGTTQETQYF. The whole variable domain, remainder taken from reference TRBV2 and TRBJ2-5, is EPEVTQTPSHQVTQMGQEVILRCVPISNHLYFYWYRQILGQKVEFLVSFYNNEISEKSEIFDDQFSVERPDGSNFTLKIRSTKLEDSAMYFCASSEGTTQETQYFGPGTRLLVL.

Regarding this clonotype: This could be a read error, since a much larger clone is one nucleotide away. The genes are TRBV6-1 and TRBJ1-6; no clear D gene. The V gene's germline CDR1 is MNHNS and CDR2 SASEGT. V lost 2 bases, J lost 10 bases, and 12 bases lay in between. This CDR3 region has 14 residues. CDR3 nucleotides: TGTGCCAGCAGTGAATGGGAAATTGAGTCACCCCTCCACTTT. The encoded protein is CASSEWEIESPLHF.

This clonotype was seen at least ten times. The CDR3 loop reads CASSQAGTDGGYTF. The CDR3 DNA reads TGTGCCAGCAGCCAAGCCGGGACAGATGGAGGCTACACCTTC. The chain recombines TRBV3-1 with TRBJ1-2; 7 nucleotides align to TRBD1. The CDR3 covers 14 residues. The V and J ends lost 1 base and 8 bases, in that order; junction bases with no gene match: 7. Germline V gene sequence: CDR1 LGHDT, CDR2 YNNKEL (reference sequence).

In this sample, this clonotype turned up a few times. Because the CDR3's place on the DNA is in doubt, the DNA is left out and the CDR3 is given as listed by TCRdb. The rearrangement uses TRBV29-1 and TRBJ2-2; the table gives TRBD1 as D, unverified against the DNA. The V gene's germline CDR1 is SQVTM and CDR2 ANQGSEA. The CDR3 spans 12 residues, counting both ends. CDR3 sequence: CSVGEGIGELLF.

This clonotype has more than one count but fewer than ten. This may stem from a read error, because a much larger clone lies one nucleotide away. The CDR3 DNA sequence: TGCGCCAGCAGCCAAGTTCTGGGATCGACCGGGGAGCTGCTTTTT. Translation: CASSQVLGSTGELLF. This rearrangement joins TRBV4-1 to TRBJ2-2; possible D gene TRBD2, 5 bases. The CDR3 sequence is 15 residues long. CDR1 is MGHRA and CDR2 is YSYEKL in the germline V gene.

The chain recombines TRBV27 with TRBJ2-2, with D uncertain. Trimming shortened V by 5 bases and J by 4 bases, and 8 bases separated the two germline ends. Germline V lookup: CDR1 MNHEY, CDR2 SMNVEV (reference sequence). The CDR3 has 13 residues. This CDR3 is CASSLQSTGELFF. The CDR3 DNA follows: TGTGCCAGCAGTCTCCAGAGCACCGGGGAGCTGTTTTTT.